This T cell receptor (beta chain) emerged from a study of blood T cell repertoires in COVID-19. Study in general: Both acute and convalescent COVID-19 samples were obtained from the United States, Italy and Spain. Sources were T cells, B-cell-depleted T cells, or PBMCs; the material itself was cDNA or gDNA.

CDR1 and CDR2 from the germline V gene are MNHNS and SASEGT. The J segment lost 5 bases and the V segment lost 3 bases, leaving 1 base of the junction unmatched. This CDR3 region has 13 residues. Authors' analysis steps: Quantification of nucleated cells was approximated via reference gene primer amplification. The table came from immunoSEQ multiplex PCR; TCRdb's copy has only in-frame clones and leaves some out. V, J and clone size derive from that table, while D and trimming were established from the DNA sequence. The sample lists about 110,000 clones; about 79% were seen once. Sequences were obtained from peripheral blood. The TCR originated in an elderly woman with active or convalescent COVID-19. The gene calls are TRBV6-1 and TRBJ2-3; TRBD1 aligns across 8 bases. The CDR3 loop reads CASSDTGGDTQYF. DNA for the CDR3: TGTGCCAGCAGTGACACAGGGGGAGATACGCAGTATTTT.